This TCR beta chain originates from a study of monozygotic twins with inflammatory bowel disease. Germline V gene sequence: CDR1 SGHRS, CDR2 YFSETQ. The CDR3 is 14 amino acids. Using the 5' RACE reads, TCRdb records one entry per CDR3 protein without DNA. This sample's table reports more than 350,000 distinct CDR3 sequences. Study results and caveats: Especially where disease activity was present, IBD patients had fewer clonotypes in common with others than healthy twins did.

To note about this clonotype: Its antigen is undetermined.

This clonotype was obtained from a human donor with ulcerative colitis or Crohn's disease, or a healthy co-twin of an affected twin (not recorded which). Sequencing was done on a sample of blood. The chain joins TRBV5-1 to TRBJ2-7; TCRdb calls TRBD2, which cannot be checked without DNA. CDR3 in amino acids: CASRPGTSSYEQYF. Using reference TRBV5-1 and TRBJ2-7 for the parts outside the CDR3, the full variable domain is KAGVTQTPRYLIKTRGQQVTLSCSPISGHRSVSWYQQTPGQGLQFLFEYFSETQRNKGNFPGRFSGRQFSNSRSEMNVSTLELGDSALYLCASRPGTSSYEQYFGPGTRLTVT.